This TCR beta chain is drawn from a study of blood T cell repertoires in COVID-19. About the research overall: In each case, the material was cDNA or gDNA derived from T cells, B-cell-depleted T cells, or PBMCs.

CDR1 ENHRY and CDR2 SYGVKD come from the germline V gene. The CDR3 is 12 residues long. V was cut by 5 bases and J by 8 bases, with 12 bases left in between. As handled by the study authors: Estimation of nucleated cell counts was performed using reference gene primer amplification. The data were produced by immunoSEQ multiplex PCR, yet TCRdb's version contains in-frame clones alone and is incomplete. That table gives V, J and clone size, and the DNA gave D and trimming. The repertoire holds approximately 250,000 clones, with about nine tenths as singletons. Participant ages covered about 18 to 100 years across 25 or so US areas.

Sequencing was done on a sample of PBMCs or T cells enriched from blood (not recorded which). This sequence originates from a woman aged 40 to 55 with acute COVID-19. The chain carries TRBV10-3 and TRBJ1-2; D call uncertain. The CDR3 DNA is TGTGCCATCAGTCCGGGTCTCGGGGGCTACACCTTC. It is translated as CAISPGLGGYTF.